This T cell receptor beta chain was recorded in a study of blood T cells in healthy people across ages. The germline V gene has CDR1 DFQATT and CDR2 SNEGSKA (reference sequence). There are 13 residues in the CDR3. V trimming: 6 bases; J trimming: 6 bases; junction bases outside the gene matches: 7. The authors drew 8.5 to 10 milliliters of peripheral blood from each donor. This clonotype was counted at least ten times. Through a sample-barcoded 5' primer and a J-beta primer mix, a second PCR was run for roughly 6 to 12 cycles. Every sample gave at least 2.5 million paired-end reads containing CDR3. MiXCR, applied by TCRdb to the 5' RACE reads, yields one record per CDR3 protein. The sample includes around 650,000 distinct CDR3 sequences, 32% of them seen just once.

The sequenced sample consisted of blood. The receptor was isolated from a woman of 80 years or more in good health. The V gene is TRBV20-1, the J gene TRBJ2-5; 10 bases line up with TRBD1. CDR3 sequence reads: CSAPGQGMKTQYF. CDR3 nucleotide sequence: TGCAGTGCCCCGGGACAGGGGATGAAGACCCAGTACTTC.